The 13 T cell receptor beta chains below all came from one sample that was sequenced in a study of spatial heterogeneity in lung cancer. TCRdb fed the 5' RACE reads into MiXCR, producing one record per CDR3 protein. The repertoire has under 75,000 distinct CDR3 sequences, about 14% of them found once; the top ten carry 7.2%. Time point reported: sample taken at primary tumor resection. The input material, whole RNA from tumor, nontumor lung or frozen PBMC, was sequenced unsorted. The material sequenced was PBMCs, taken at surgery. These receptors all come from a male donor with early-stage non-small cell lung cancer.

This chain links TRBV19 with TRBJ2-7; 13 bases fit TRBD2. V lost 6 bases, J lost 6 bases, and 8 bases stayed unmatched. CDR3 length: 15 residues. Germline CDR1 is LNHDA and CDR2 is SQIVND (reference sequence). DNA of the CDR3: TGTGCCAGTAGCCTTCCGGGACTAGCGGGGACCGAGCAGTACTTC. Protein: CASSLPGLAGTEQYF. The whole variable domain, remainder taken from reference TRBV19 and TRBJ2-7, is DGGITQSPKYLFRKEGQNVTLSCEQNLNHDAMYWYRQDPGQGLRLIYYSQIVNDFQKGDIAEGYSVSREKKESFPLTVTSAQKNPTAFYLCASSLPGLAGTEQYFGPGTRLTVT.

This clonotype occurred once. A much larger clone differs from this one at a single base, so this may be a read error. The chain has TRBV19 and TRBJ2-1; TRBD2 agrees at 8 bases. Per germline, CDR1 LNHDA and CDR2 SQIVND (reference sequence). Trimming cost V 5 bases and J 7 bases; bases outside gene matches: 10. This CDR3 region has 15 residues. CDR3 region: CASSLSGSQRNEQFF. CDR3 sequence (DNA): TGTGCCAGTAGTCTGAGCGGGAGTCAAAGGAATGAGCAGTTCTTC.

This clonotype was seen more than once but under ten times. This sequence joins TRBV7-2 and TRBJ2-1; 12 bases fit TRBD2. Trimming removed 5 bases from V and 10 bases from J; junction bases left unmatched: 9. CDR1 and CDR2 from the germline V gene are SGHTA and FQGNSA. This CDR3 spans 15 amino acids. The CDR3 DNA reads as TGTGCCAGCAGCACCATGTCTAGCGGGAGGGCCGAGCAGTTCTTC. As protein: CASSTMSSGRAEQFF.

Many counts were recorded for this clonotype. The chain carries TRBV24-1 and TRBJ2-5, with TRBD2 as a possible D gene (5 bases). Germline loops: CDR1 KGHDR, CDR2 SFDVKD. The CDR3 has 13 residues. Trimming pared 9 bases from V and 5 bases from J, leaving 15 bases between. The CDR3 DNA reads TGTGCCACCTCGGGGAGCAGTGAGGAGACCCAGTACTTC. This encodes CATSGSSEETQYF.

This clonotype was observed at least ten times. The chain recombines TRBV7-9 with TRBJ2-5; D possibly corresponds to TRBD1 (6 bases). V was clipped by 0 bases and J by 4 bases, with 9 bases between them. Germline loops: CDR1 SEHNR, CDR2 FQNEAQ (reference sequence). The CDR3 totals 14 residues. CDR3 in DNA: TGTGCCAGCAGCTTAGCCGTCAGGGGAGAGACCCAGTACTTC. Its translation: CASSLAVRGETQYF.

This clonotype was counted ten times or more. The V gene is TRBV3-1, the J gene TRBJ2-3; 7 bases are a match to TRBD2. The CDR3 contains 16 residues. Germline CDR1 and CDR2: LGHDT and YNNKEL (reference sequence). Trimming cost V 8 bases and J 1 base; bases outside gene matches: 12. The CDR3 here is CASSKGERDRTDTQYF. CDR3 nucleotides: TGTGCCAGCTCCAAAGGCGAGCGGGACCGCACAGATACGCAGTATTTT.

This clonotype was found a few times. The chain has TRBV5-1 and TRBJ2-1; D may be TRBD1 (5 bases). CDR3 length: 14 residues. V shed 4 bases and J shed 0 bases, with 8 bases lying between them. In germline, CDR1 is SGHRS, CDR2 YFSETQ. CDR3 DNA: TGCGCCAGCAGCGCGGACACCTCCTACAATGAGCAGTTCTTC. This translates into CASSADTSYNEQFF.

V and J are TRBV25-1 and TRBJ1-1, with D unresolved. Trimming stripped 2 bases from V and 0 bases from J, with 7 bases between. CDR1 is MGHDK, CDR2 SYGVNS, per germline. CDR3 length: 14 residues. CDR3 sequence reads: CASSEHSMNTEAFF. Here the CDR3 DNA reads TGTGCCAGCAGTGAACATAGCATGAACACTGAAGCTTTCTTT.

This clonotype was recorded a few times. The chain combines TRBV12-3 or TRBV12-4 with TRBJ1-2; possibly TRBD1 for D (5 bases). V lost 4 bases to trimming and J lost 4 bases, with 7 bases between them. The CDR3 covers 12 residues. CDR3 residues: CASSSGTYGYTF. CDR3 nucleotides: TGTGCCAGCAGTTCCGGGACCTATGGCTACACCTTC.

This clonotype was counted ten times or more. J is TRBJ2-3 and V is TRBV29-1, with D hard to call. The CDR3 sequence is 12 residues long. V lost 2 bases, J lost 10 bases, and 13 bases lay in between. In germline, CDR1 is SQVTM, CDR2 ANQGSEA. Here the CDR3 reads CSVEKGSLAQYF. The CDR3 DNA is TGCAGCGTTGAAAAAGGCTCGCTGGCGCAGTATTTT.

This chain joins TRBV29-1 and TRBJ2-7; D is perhaps TRBD1 (6 bases). V lost 7 bases and J 7 bases, leaving 17 bases between the germline ends. CDR3 size: 12 residues. The germline gives CDR1 SQVTM, CDR2 ANQGSEA. The CDR3 spells CSAGDVLEEQYF. The CDR3 nucleotides read TGCAGCGCAGGGGACGTTTTAGAAGAGCAGTACTTC.

This clonotype was seen many times. The gene calls are TRBV7-3 and TRBJ2-1; no firm D call. The V and J ends lost 2 bases and 1 base respectively, with 9 bases between them. This CDR3 is built from 15 residues. CDR1 SGHTA and CDR2 FQGTGA come from the germline V gene. In DNA form, the CDR3 reads TGTGCCAGCAGCTTAGACTCGATATCCTACAATGAGCAGTTCTTC. Translating it yields CASSLDSISYNEQFF.

This sequence joins TRBV20-1 and TRBJ2-1, with D unclear. The CDR3 loop spans 13 amino acids. The V gene lost 0 bases and the J gene lost 7 bases, with 10 bases spanning the gap. Germline V gene lookup returns CDR1 DFQATT and CDR2 SNEGSKA (reference sequence). This chain's CDR3 is CSARDPASNEQFF. CDR3 in DNA: TGCAGTGCTAGAGATCCCGCTAGTAATGAGCAGTTCTTC.